This T cell receptor beta chain came from a study of CD4 T cells in relation to SARS-CoV-2 and coronaviruses. General observations from the study: Monoreactive clones expanded significantly more to SARS-CoV-2 than crossreactive clones did.

Before the COVID-19 pandemic, during about 2010-2018, CD4+ T cells were taken from unexposed donors. Unmatched junction bases numbered 3, after V lost 0 bases and J lost 6 bases. The CDR3 is 14 residues long. Germline V gives CDR1 LNHNV, CDR2 YYDKDF (reference sequence). Points on this clone: Its specificity is unknown.

Repertoires were generated with immunoSEQ multiplex PCR, while TCRdb's copy carries only in-frame clones and drops some. The sample comprises about 65,000 clones, about 90% of which are singletons, and around 1.5% rests with the top ten. The sequenced sample was memory CD4+ T cells from PBMCs. The source of this sequence is a human donor in good health. V usage is TRBV15 and J usage is TRBJ2-7, with TRBD1 matching over 9 bases. The DNA for the CDR3 is TGTGCCACCAGCAGAGATCTACAGGGGGCCGAGCAGTACTTC. Amino acids: CATSRDLQGAEQYF.